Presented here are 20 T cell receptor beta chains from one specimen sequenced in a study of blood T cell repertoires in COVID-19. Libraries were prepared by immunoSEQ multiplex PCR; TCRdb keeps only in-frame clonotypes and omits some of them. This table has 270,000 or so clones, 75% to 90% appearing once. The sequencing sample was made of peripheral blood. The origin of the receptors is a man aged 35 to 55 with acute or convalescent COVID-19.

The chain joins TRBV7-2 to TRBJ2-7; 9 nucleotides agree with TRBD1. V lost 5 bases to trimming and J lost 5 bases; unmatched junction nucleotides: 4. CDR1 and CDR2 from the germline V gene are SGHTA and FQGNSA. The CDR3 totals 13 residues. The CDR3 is CASSGQGWDEQYF. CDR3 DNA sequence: TGTGCCAGCAGCGGACAGGGGTGGGACGAGCAGTACTTC.

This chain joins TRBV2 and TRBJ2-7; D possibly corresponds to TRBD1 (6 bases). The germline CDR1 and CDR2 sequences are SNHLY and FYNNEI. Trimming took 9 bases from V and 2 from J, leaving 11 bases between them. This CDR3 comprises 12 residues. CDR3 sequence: CASGQGTYEQYF. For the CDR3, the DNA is TGTGCCAGTGGGCAGGGGACCTACGAGCAGTACTTC.

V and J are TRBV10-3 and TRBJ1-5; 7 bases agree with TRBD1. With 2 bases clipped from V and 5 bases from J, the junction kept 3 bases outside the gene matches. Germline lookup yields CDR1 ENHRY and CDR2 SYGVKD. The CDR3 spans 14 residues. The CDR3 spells CAISETGVDQPQHF. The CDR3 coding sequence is TGTGCCATCAGTGAGACAGGGGTCGATCAGCCCCAGCATTTT.

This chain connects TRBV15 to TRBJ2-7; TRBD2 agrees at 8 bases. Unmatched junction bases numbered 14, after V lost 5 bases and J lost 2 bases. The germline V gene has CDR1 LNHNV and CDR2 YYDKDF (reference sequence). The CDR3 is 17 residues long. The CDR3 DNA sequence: TGTGCCACCAGCGGAGGACTAGCCTACCGAACAGCCTACGAGCAGTACTTC. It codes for CATSGGLAYRTAYEQYF.

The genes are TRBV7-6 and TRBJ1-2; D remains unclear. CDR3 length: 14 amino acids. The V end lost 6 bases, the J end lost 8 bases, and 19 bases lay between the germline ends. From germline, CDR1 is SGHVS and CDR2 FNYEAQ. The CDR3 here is CASSFGPGFRGYTF. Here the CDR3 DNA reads TGTGCCAGCAGTTTCGGGCCGGGGTTTAGGGGCTACACCTTC.

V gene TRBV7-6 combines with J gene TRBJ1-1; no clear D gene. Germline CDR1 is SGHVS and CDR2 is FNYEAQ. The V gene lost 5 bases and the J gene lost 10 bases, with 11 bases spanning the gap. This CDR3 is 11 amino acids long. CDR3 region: CASSPGDGAFF. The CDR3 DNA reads TGTGCCAGCAGCCCCGGGGATGGAGCTTTCTTT.

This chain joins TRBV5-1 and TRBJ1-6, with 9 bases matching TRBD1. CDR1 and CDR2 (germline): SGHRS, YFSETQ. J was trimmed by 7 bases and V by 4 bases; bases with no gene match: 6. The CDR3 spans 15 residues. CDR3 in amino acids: CASSPPGQGNSPLHF. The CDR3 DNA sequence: TGCGCCAGCAGCCCCCCGGGACAGGGCAATTCACCCCTCCACTTT.

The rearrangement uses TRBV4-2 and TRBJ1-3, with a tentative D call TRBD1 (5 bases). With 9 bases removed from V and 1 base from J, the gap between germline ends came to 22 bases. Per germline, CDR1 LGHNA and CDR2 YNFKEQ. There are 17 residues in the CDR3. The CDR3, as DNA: TGTGCCAGTACAGAGTCCGGGACTTTCTTGTCTGGAAACACCATATATTTT. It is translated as CASTESGTFLSGNTIYF.

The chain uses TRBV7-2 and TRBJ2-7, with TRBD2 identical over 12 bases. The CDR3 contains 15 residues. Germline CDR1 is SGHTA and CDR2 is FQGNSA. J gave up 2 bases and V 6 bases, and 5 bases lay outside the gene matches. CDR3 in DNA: TGTGCCAGCAGGACAACTAGCGGGGGGCCCTACGAGCAGTACTTC. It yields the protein CASRTTSGGPYEQYF.

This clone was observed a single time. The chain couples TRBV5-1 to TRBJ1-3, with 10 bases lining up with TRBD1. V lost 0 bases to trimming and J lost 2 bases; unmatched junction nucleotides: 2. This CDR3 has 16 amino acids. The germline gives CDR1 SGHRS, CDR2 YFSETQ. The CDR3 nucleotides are TGCGCCAGCAGCTTGGCCGGGACAGGGGCTGGAAACACCATATATTTT. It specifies CASSLAGTGAGNTIYF.

The CDR3 sequence: CASSLEGSSYGYTF. The CDR3 bases are TGTGCCAGCAGCTTAGAGGGGTCCTCATACGGCTACACCTTC. The genes are TRBV13 and TRBJ1-2; D perhaps matches TRBD1 (5 bases). The V gene lost 1 base and the J gene lost 8 bases, with 14 bases spanning the gap. This CDR3 has 14 residues. The germline gives CDR1 PRHDT, CDR2 FYEKMQ (reference sequence).

The CDR3 is CASSERTGPTEAFF. CDR3 nucleotide sequence: TGTGCCAGCAGTGAAAGGACAGGGCCCACTGAAGCTTTCTTT. The chain has TRBV6-1 and TRBJ1-1; 8 bases are a match to TRBD1. The CDR3 covers 14 residues. The germline gives CDR1 MNHNS, CDR2 SASEGT. J was trimmed by 4 bases and V by 2 bases; bases with no gene match: 3.

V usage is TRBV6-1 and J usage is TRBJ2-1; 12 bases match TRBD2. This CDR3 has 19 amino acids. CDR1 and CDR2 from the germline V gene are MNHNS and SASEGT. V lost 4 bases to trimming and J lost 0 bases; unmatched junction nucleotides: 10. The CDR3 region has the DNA TGTGCCAGCAGTGCCAGACTAGCGGGGGTCTCGATCTCCTACAATGAGCAGTTCTTC. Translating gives CASSARLAGVSISYNEQFF.

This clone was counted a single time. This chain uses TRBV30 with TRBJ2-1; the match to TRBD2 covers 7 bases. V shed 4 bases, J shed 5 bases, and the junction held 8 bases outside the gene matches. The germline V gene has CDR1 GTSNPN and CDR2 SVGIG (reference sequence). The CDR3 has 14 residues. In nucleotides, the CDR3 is TGTGCCTGGACGTTCACTAGCGTAAACAATGAGCAGTTCTTC. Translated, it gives CAWTFTSVNNEQFF.

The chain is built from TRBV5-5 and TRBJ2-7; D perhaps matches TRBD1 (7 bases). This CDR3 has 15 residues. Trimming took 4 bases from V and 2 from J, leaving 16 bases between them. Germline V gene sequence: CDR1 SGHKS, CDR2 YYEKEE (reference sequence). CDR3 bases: TGTGCCAGCAGCCTCAGGGGGTGGACTACCTACGAGCAGTACTTC. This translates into CASSLRGWTTYEQYF.

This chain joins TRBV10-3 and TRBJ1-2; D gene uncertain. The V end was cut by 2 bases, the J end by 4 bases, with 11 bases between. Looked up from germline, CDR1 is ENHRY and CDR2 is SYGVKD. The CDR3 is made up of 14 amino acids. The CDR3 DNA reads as TGTGCCATCAGTGAGAAGAGGGATGGCTATGGCTACACCTTC. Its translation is CAISEKRDGYGYTF.

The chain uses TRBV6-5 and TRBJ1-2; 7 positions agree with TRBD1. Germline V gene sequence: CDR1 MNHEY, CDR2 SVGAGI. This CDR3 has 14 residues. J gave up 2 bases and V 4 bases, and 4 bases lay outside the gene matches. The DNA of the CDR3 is TGTGCCAGCAGTTTGGGGACAGCGAACTATGGCTACACCTTC. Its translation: CASSLGTANYGYTF.

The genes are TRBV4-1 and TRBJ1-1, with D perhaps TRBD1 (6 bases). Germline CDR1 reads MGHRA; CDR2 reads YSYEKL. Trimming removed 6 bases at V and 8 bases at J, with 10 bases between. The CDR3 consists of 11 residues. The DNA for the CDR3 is TGCGCCAGCAGTTCCGGGACAGAAGCTTTCTTT. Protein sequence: CASSSGTEAFF.

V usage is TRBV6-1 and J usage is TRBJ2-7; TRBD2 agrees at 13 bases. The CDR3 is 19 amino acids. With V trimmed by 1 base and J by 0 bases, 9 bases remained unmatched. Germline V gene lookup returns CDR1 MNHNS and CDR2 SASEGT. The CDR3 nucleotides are TGTGCCAGCAGTGAAGGGGTGGGACTAGCGGGGAGGAGCTCCTACGAGCAGTACTTC. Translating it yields CASSEGVGLAGRSSYEQYF.

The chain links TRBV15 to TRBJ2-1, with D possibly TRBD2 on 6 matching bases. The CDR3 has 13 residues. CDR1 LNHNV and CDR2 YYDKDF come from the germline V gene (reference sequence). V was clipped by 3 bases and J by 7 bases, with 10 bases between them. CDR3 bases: TGTGCCACCAGCAGCGGACTACAAAATGAGCAGTTCTTC. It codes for CATSSGLQNEQFF.